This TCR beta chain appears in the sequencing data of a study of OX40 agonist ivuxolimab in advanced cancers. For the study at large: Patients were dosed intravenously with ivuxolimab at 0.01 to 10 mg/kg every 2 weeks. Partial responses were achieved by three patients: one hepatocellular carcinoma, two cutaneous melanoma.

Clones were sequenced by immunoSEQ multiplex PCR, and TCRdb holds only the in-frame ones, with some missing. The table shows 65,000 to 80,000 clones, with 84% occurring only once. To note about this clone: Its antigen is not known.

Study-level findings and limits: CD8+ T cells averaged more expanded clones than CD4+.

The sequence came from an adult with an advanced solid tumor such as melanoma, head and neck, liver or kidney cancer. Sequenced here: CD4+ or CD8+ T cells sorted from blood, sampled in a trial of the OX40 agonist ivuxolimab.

CDR3 sequence (DNA): TGTGCCTGGAAGCCGCAGGGGAGGGAGACCCAGTACTTC. Its translation: CAWKPQGRETQYF. This rearrangement joins TRBV30 to TRBJ2-5; D possibly matches TRBD1 or TRBD2 (6 bases each). Germline lookup yields CDR1 GTSNPN and CDR2 SVGIG (reference sequence). The V and J ends lost 4 bases and 5 bases respectively, with 14 bases between them. The CDR3 covers 13 residues. Variable domain in full (rest from reference TRBV30 and TRBJ2-5): SQTIHQWPATLVQPVGSPLSLECTVEGTSNPNLYWYRQAAGRGLQLLFYSVGIGQISSEVPQNLSASRPQDRQFILSSKKLLLSDSGFYLCAWKPQGRETQYFGPGTRLLVL.